Below are 14 T cell receptor beta chains sequenced from a single sample in a study of CD8 T cells in Susac syndrome. Random-hexamer reverse transcription was applied to roughly 0.45 to 1 ug RNA. MiXCR was run by TCRdb on the immunoSEQ multiplex PCR reads, yielding one entry per CDR3 protein. The sample carries about 130,000 distinct CDR3 sequences, 90% to 95% recorded once. The sequenced sample was CD4+ T cells from PBMCs. Receptors were obtained from a human donor in good health.

This clonotype was counted once. This rearrangement joins TRBV20-1 to TRBJ2-1, with 9 bases matching TRBD1. Germline V gene sequence: CDR1 DFQATT, CDR2 SNEGSKA (reference sequence). V lost 1 base and J lost 4; bases outside the gene matches: 8. The CDR3 loop spans 16 amino acids. CDR3 DNA sequence: TGCAGTGCTAGAGCCTCACAGGGGGCTGGGTACAATGAGCAGTTCTTC. This translates into CSARASQGAGYNEQFF.

The CDR3 is CSAGGLADQETQYF. The CDR3 DNA follows: TGCAGTGCTGGGGGACTAGCGGATCAAGAGACCCAGTACTTC. V is TRBV20-1 and J is TRBJ2-5; TRBD2 agrees at 11 bases. Germline V gene sequence: CDR1 DFQATT, CDR2 SNEGSKA (reference sequence). After removal of 5 bases from V and 2 bases from J, the junction contained 4 bases not matched to a gene. This CDR3 contains 14 residues.

The genes are TRBV6-6 and TRBJ1-2; no clear D gene. Germline CDR1 reads MNHNY; CDR2 reads SVGAGI (reference sequence). Deletions cut 2 bases from V and 2 bases from J, with 6 bases between. This CDR3 contains 13 residues. CDR3 sequence reads: CASSYGLNYGYTF. CDR3 in DNA: TGTGCCAGCAGTTACGGGTTAAACTATGGCTACACCTTC.

The sample holds a few counts of this clonotype. The rearrangement joins TRBV5-1 to TRBJ2-2; unclear D gene. The germline gives CDR1 SGHRS, CDR2 YFSETQ. There are 13 residues in the CDR3. The germline V and J ends were trimmed by 4 bases and 4 bases, with 8 bases remaining between them. CDR3 amino acids: CASSPSGTGELFF. The CDR3 region has the DNA TGCGCCAGCAGCCCTTCAGGCACCGGGGAGCTGTTTTTT. Full variable domain (remainder filled in from reference TRBV5-1 and TRBJ2-2): KAGVTQTPRYLIKTRGQQVTLSCSPISGHRSVSWYQQTPGQGLQFLFEYFSETQRNKGNFPGRFSGRQFSNSRSEMNVSTLELGDSALYLCASSPSGTGELFFGEGSRLTVL.

The chain has TRBV3-1 and TRBJ2-5, with 14 bases that match TRBD2. The V and J ends lost 4 bases and 4 bases, in that order; junction bases with no gene match: 8. The CDR3 is 17 amino acids. The germline V gene has CDR1 LGHDT and CDR2 YNNKEL (reference sequence). The CDR3 DNA follows: TGTGCCAGCAGCCGGACTAGCGGGAGGATTTACGGAGAGACCCAGTACTTC. Its protein is CASSRTSGRIYGETQYF.

This clonotype appeared a single time. The V and J genes are TRBV30 and TRBJ1-1; D is ambiguous. This CDR3 region has 13 residues. Trimming took 8 bases from V and 4 from J, leaving 17 bases between them. CDR1 and CDR2 (germline): GTSNPN, SVGIG (reference sequence). The CDR3 DNA sequence: TGTGCCGGAAAACTTACCGTGGGCACTGAAGCTTTCTTT. It is translated as CAGKLTVGTEAFF.

This chain uses TRBV20-1 with TRBJ1-1; possibly TRBD1 for D (6 bases). CDR3 length: 14 amino acids. The V gene lost 0 bases and the J gene lost 2 bases, with 10 bases spanning the gap. The germline gives CDR1 DFQATT, CDR2 SNEGSKA (reference sequence). The CDR3 loop is CSAREGGGNTEAFF. In DNA, the CDR3 is TGCAGTGCTAGAGAGGGGGGCGGCAACACTGAAGCTTTCTTT.

This clonotype was detected a few times. The V gene is TRBV11-1, the J gene TRBJ1-3; D is uncertain. From germline, CDR1 is SGHAT and CDR2 FQDESV (reference sequence). Trimming stripped 5 bases from V and 0 bases from J, with 5 bases between. The CDR3 totals 13 residues. The CDR3 loop is CASSRDSGNTIYF. The DNA of the CDR3 is TGTGCCAGCAGCCGAGACTCTGGAAACACCATATATTTT.

The genes are TRBV25-1 and TRBJ2-7; D remains ambiguous. Germline V gene data show CDR1 as MGHDK and CDR2 as SYGVNS. There are 10 residues in the CDR3. The CDR3 coding sequence is TGTGTCCACGACTGTTACGAGCAGTACTTC. Amino acid sequence: CVHDCYEQYF.

This clonotype appeared a single time. The chain is built from TRBV2 and TRBJ2-2; D perhaps matches TRBD2 (6 bases). Germline V gives CDR1 SNHLY, CDR2 FYNNEI. The CDR3 contains 15 residues. Between the trimmed V and J ends, which lost 7 bases and 1 base, there was a span of 13 bases. The CDR3 sequence: CASNGGRRNTGELFF. The CDR3 DNA follows: TGTGCCAGCAATGGAGGGAGGAGGAACACCGGGGAGCTGTTTTTT.

V is TRBV28 and J is TRBJ2-6; TRBD2 aligns across 12 bases. Germline V gene data show CDR1 as MDHEN and CDR2 as SYDVKM. This CDR3 has 17 residues. J was trimmed by 2 bases and V by 7 bases; bases with no gene match: 6. The CDR3 bases are TGTGCCAGCACCACTAGCGGGAGGTTCCCTGGGGCCAACGTCCTGACTTTC. Translating it yields CASTTSGRFPGANVLTF. The whole variable domain, filled in from reference TRBV28 and TRBJ2-6, reads DVKVTQSSRYLVKRTGEKVFLECVQDMDHENMFWYRQDPGLGLRLIYFSYDVKMKEKGDIPEGYSVSREKKERFSLILESASTNQTSMYLCASTTSGRFPGANVLTFGAGSRLTVL.

The chain links TRBV2 to TRBJ2-3, with D uncertain. The CDR3 runs to 12 residues. V was trimmed by 9 bases and J by 4 bases, leaving 11 bases between them. Germline CDR1 is SNHLY and CDR2 is FYNNEI. The CDR3 DNA sequence: TGTGCCAGTGGGCTCGGCCCAGATACGCAGTATTTT. Its protein is CASGLGPDTQYF. Supplemented by reference TRBV2 and TRBJ2-3, the full variable domain reads EPEVTQTPSHQVTQMGQEVILRCVPISNHLYFYWYRQILGQKVEFLVSFYNNEISEKSEIFDDQFSVERPDGSNFTLKIRSTKLEDSAMYFCASGLGPDTQYFGPGTRLTVL.

The V call is TRBV19, the J call TRBJ2-6; the D is unclear. The CDR3 is made up of 13 amino acids. Germline loops: CDR1 LNHDA, CDR2 SQIVND (reference sequence). CDR3 region: CANPGPGANVLTF. CDR3 coding DNA: TGTGCTAACCCCGGGCCTGGGGCCAACGTCCTGACTTTC.

V usage is TRBV7-9 and J usage is TRBJ2-1; 7 bases map to TRBD1. Germline lookup yields CDR1 SEHNR and CDR2 FQNEAQ (reference sequence). This CDR3 comprises 14 residues. Trimming at V came to 7 bases and at J to 7 bases, leaving 10 bases not matched to a gene. The CDR3 protein is CASTRGGGQNEQFF. The DNA for the CDR3 is TGTGCCAGCACCCGAGGGGGCGGACAGAATGAGCAGTTCTTC.